Sequencing of this T cell receptor beta chain was carried out in a study of Ad26.COV2.S vaccination and SARS-CoV-2 variants. About the study: Dosing was one shot or two shots 56 days apart.

Study conclusions and caveats: Measurements of TCR breadth and depth may have given underestimates of the total T cell responses.

Profiling relied on immunoSEQ multiplex PCR, and the TCRdb table lists in-frame clones only, not all of them. The data contain about 470,000 clones, less than 95% of them seen just once; the ten biggest clones take up approximately 4.3%. Concerning this clone itself: Its antigen is not known.

The treatment: 15 to 20 received Ad26.COV2.S at low or high dose, single or two shots; several received placebo; per-sample allocation not given. Following the first vaccine or placebo injection, samples were taken on day 63. It was an adult aged 18-55 years in Boston who was the donor. The CDR3 covers 17 residues. In germline, CDR1 is MNHEY, CDR2 SMNVEV (reference sequence). Unmatched junction bases numbered 10, after V lost 5 bases and J lost 5 bases. Specimen: peripheral blood, collected in a trial of Ad26.COV2.S vaccine versus placebo. The chain carries TRBV27 and TRBJ2-7; 15 positions match TRBD2. The receptor's source is a person between 18 and 65 years old who received the Ad26.COV2.S COVID-19 vaccine or a placebo. CDR3 region: CASSQRTSGRAHNEQYF. The CDR3 DNA reads TGTGCCAGCAGTCAAAGGACTAGCGGGAGGGCACACAACGAGCAGTACTTC.